The text below deals with one TCR beta chain. Its antigen is currently unknown. 5'RACE, which relied on constant-segment primers, yielded TCR alpha and TCR beta cDNA libraries carrying sample barcodes and UMIs. Using its own MiXCR run on the 5' RACE reads, TCRdb lists one record per CDR3 protein. The profile shows 170,000 or so distinct CDR3 sequences, around a third of them singletons. This CDR3 has 14 residues. The germline V and J ends were trimmed by 7 bases and 7 bases, with 16 bases remaining between them. Germline-derived CDR1 and CDR2 are KGHDR and SFDVKD. The entry originates in a study of T-cell memory formation after mild COVID-19. Background on the study: Among the donors, TCR clusters were largely specific to each donor. Study-level findings and limits: There was a balanced CD4/CD8 profile in clones contracting day 15 to 85, and later expanders leaned CD4+.

The origin of this receptor is an adult woman who had mild COVID-19 (a few samples of this study predate the infection). Cell type and time point are not known. Material for sequencing was PBMCs or a T cell subset sorted from them (not recorded which). This rearrangement joins TRBV24-1 to TRBJ2-1, with D tentatively TRBD1 or TRBD2 (5 bases each). CDR3 in amino acids: CATRPQDSFNEQFF. In DNA form, the CDR3 reads TGTGCCACCAGGCCACAGGACTCCTTTAATGAGCAGTTCTTC.